The 7 T cell receptor beta chains listed next were all sequenced from one sample in a study of blood T cell repertoires in COVID-19. Using immunoSEQ multiplex PCR, the repertoire was profiled, and TCRdb retains in-frame clones only, with some absent. The repertoire has some 100,000 clones, around nine tenths of them found once; the top ten carry 4.8%. The sample consisted of peripheral blood. The receptor source for this set is a woman of 80 years or more with active COVID-19.

This rearrangement joins TRBV7-3 to TRBJ2-1, with 12 bases that match TRBD2. The CDR3 is 15 residues long. The V and J ends lost 0 bases and 9 bases, in that order; junction bases with no gene match: 3. Germline-derived CDR1 and CDR2 are SGHTA and FQGTGA. CDR3 in amino acids: CASSLTPSGRGEQFF. The DNA for the CDR3 is TGTGCCAGCAGCTTAACCCCTAGCGGGAGGGGTGAGCAGTTCTTC.

V gene TRBV20-1 combines with J gene TRBJ1-2; D not certain. CDR3 size: 14 residues. V shed 3 bases and J shed 3 bases, with 14 bases lying between them. Germline assignment: CDR1 DFQATT and CDR2 SNEGSKA (reference sequence). The CDR3: CSASRRQIDYGYTF. The CDR3 bases are TGCAGTGCTAGTCGGAGGCAGATTGACTATGGCTACACCTTC.

Note on this clone: Other DNA sequences in this sample translate to the same CDR3. The chain uses TRBV7-9 and TRBJ2-7; the match to TRBD1 covers 7 bases. This CDR3 spans 14 amino acids. With V trimmed by 4 bases and J by 5 bases, 8 bases remained unmatched. Germline V gene lookup returns CDR1 SEHNR and CDR2 FQNEAQ (reference sequence). The CDR3 reads CASSWTGAADEQYF. The CDR3 coding sequence is TGTGCCAGCAGCTGGACAGGAGCGGCCGACGAGCAGTACTTC.

The rearrangement joins TRBV5-1 to TRBJ2-3; 8 positions agree with TRBD1. Trimming at V came to 3 bases and at J to 0 bases, leaving 6 bases not matched to a gene. The CDR3 spans 16 residues. Germline CDR1 is SGHRS and CDR2 is YFSETQ. The CDR3 nucleotides are TGCGCCAGCAGCTCGGCTGACAGGGGTAGCACAGATACGCAGTATTTT. Its translation is CASSSADRGSTDTQYF.

This chain uses TRBV21-1 with TRBJ2-7; TRBD2 reflects the table's D call only, with no check against the DNA. TRBV21-1 has pseudogene status. The CDR3 spans 19 residues. The CDR3 protein is CASSTRTSGNFPLLYEQYF. The CDR3 DNA sequence: TGTGCCAGCAGCACCCGGACTAGCGGGAACTTTCCCCTTTTATACGAGCAGTACTTC.

The chain carries TRBV19 and TRBJ1-2; 7 bases agree with TRBD1. The CDR3 consists of 15 residues. J lost 8 bases, V lost 9 bases, and 18 bases had no gene match. Per germline, CDR1 LNHDA and CDR2 SQIVND (reference sequence). In DNA form, the CDR3 reads TGTGCCAGCCAGTTCAGAGGAGCAGGGGGTGAAGGCTACACCTTC. Encoded protein: CASQFRGAGGEGYTF.

The V and J genes are TRBV6-5 and TRBJ2-7, with 11 bases identical to TRBD2. Germline CDR1 is MNHEY and CDR2 is SVGAGI. The ends lost 2 bases at V and 7 bases at J; junction bases unmatched: 7. The CDR3 contains 15 residues. CDR3 region: CASSYTRLAGMEQYF. DNA for the CDR3: TGTGCCAGCAGTTACACGAGACTAGCGGGAATGGAGCAGTACTTC.